The T cell receptor (beta chain) under discussion was sequenced for a study of fetal regulatory T cell absence and autoimmunity. For the study at large: The IPEX patients lacked clinical diabetes but had exocrine pancreas autoimmunity.

The study's findings and limits: Pancreas TCRs were oligoclonally enriched versus cord blood, some clones over 85-fold. The oligoclonal enrichment was interpreted as supporting antigen-driven pancreatic autoimmunity before birth in IPEX syndrome.

TCRdb's copy holds only in-frame clones and misses some; the assay was immunoSEQ multiplex PCR. The table includes some 87,000 clones, about two thirds detected once. Between the trimmed V and J ends, which lost 0 bases and 4 bases, there was a span of 16 bases. There are 16 residues in the CDR3. The germline gives CDR1 SGHRS, CDR2 YFSETQ. On this clone: Its target is unknown.

The origin of this receptor is a male donor with IPEX syndrome. Material: pancreas tissue. This chain connects TRBV5-1 to TRBJ2-5; maybe TRBD2 (6 bases). This CDR3 is CASSLVLPGARETQYF. CDR3 DNA: TGCGCCAGCAGCTTGGTGCTTCCGGGAGCGAGAGAGACCCAGTACTTC.